Listed below are T cell receptor beta chains from one sample, sequenced in a study of T cell responses to AZD1222 COVID-19 vaccine. Only in-frame clones appear in the TCRdb table, and some are missing; sequencing was by immunoSEQ multiplex PCR. The data hold around 100,000 clones, with approximately 84% observed a single time. The sample in question was peripheral blood, obtained on day 0 of AZD1222 vaccination. The receptor source for this set is an adult in good health. CDR3s include the opening cysteine and the closing phenylalanine or tryptophan. Fields, in order: CDR3 DNA, CDR3 protein, J gene, D gene, V gene, clone size. A D gene is named only where the DNA matches it firmly. Expanded clones are given a class, and other clones once, few, many or no size at all.

TGCGCCAGCAGCTCGGGACTAGCGGGAGGGTATGAGCAGTTCTTC,CASSSGLAGGYEQFF,TRBJ2-1,TRBD2,TRBV5-1,few
TGTGCCACCAGTGATTCGACCCAAAGTCAAACCCAGTACTTC,CATSDSTQSQTQYF,TRBJ2-5,-,TRBV24-1,-
TGTGCCAGCAGCGTCGGACCGATGAACACCGGGGAGCTGTTTTTT,CASSVGPMNTGELFF,TRBJ2-2,-,TRBV9,once
TGTGCCAGCAGTTCGGGGGCTTGGCAGCCCCAGCATTTT,CASSSGAWQPQHF,TRBJ1-5,-,TRBV12-3/TRBV12-4,-
TGTGCCAGCTCCTACGCCTTTGGAGGACAAAATGAGCAGTTCTTC,CASSYAFGGQNEQFF,TRBJ2-1,-,TRBV18,once
TGTGCCAGCAGCCAGAATCCGGTGACCGGGACAGGGGCCCCTGGGCTGTTTTTT,CASSQNPVTGTGAPGLFF,TRBJ2-2,TRBD1,TRBV7-3,-
TGTGCCAGCAGCCAAGGACTAGCGGCGTCCTACGAGCAGTACTTC,CASSQGLAASYEQYF,TRBJ2-7,TRBD2,TRBV5-6,few
TGTGCCAGCAGCCCAACCCGGGGGGACGGACGGTACACCTTC,CASSPTRGDGRYTF,TRBJ1-2,-,TRBV7-2,-
TGTGCCACCAGTGACCGTGGTTCGGGCTCCTACGAGCAGTACTTC,CATSDRGSGSYEQYF,TRBJ2-7,-,TRBV24-1,-
TGTGCCAGTAGTATAGATCCGGGGACCTATGGCTACACCTTC,CASSIDPGTYGYTF,TRBJ1-2,-,TRBV19,few
TGTGCCAGCAGTTTATCTCAGGGGGCAGAAGAGCAGTACTTC,CASSLSQGAEEQYF,TRBJ2-7,TRBD1,TRBV28,-
TGTGCCAGTAGCCCTCTATCCGGGGCCTATAATGAGCAGTTCTTC,CASSPLSGAYNEQFF,TRBJ2-1,-,TRBV19,-
TGTGCCAGCAGTTACTCGGGACAGTCCTCCTACGAGCAGTACTTC,CASSYSGQSSYEQYF,TRBJ2-7,TRBD1,TRBV6-5,few
TGTGCCAGCAGTTCCGGGACAGGACGCTATGGCTACACCTTC,CASSSGTGRYGYTF,TRBJ1-2,TRBD1,TRBV6-5,-
TGCGCCAGCAGCCAAGGGGTAAACACTGAAGCTTTCTTT,CASSQGVNTEAFF,TRBJ1-1,-,TRBV4-1,-
TGCGCCAGCAGCTTCATAAGGGGGAGCACAGATACGCAGTATTTT,CASSFIRGSTDTQYF,TRBJ2-3,-,TRBV5-1,-
TGTGCCAGTAGTTCCCGAGTTGGGGGGCCCGACACCGGGGAGCTGTTTTTT,CASSSRVGGPDTGELFF,TRBJ2-2,-,TRBV19,-
TGTGCCACCAGTGATTCAGGGACAGATACGCAGTATTTT,CATSDSGTDTQYF,TRBJ2-3,-,TRBV24-1,-
TGTGCCATCAGTGAGTCCGGCAGGGGAGGAGGCACTGAAGCTTTCTTT,CAISESGRGGGTEAFF,TRBJ1-1,-,TRBV10-3,-
TGTGCCAGCAGTTACATGGGAAAGGGTAATTCACCCCTCCACTTT,CASSYMGKGNSPLHF,TRBJ1-6,-,TRBV6-5,-
TGTGCCAGCAGGCGGGACAGCAACTACGAGCAGTACTTC,CASRRDSNYEQYF,TRBJ2-7,-,TRBV6-5,-
TGTGCCAGCAGTGTCACCCGGTCAAGCCACGATGCCTCAGATACGCAGTATTTT,CASSVTRSSHDASDTQYF,TRBJ2-3,-,TRBV2,-
TGTGCCAGTAGTACTAGCGGGAGGGCCTTAAGAGGATACAATGAGCAGTTCTTC,CASSTSGRALRGYNEQFF,TRBJ2-1,TRBD2,TRBV19,once
TGTGCCAGCAGTTACTATAACAGGGCCCCATACAATGAGCAGTTCTTC,CASSYYNRAPYNEQFF,TRBJ2-1,-,TRBV6-6,-
TGTGCCAGCAGCTTTCCGGGGCTACGGAACTACGAGCAGTACTTC,CASSFPGLRNYEQYF,TRBJ2-7,-,TRBV7-9,few
TGTGCCAGCGGGGGGAGCAGGGGGTCGAATGGCTACACCTTC,CASGGSRGSNGYTF,TRBJ1-2,TRBD1,TRBV6-5,-
TGTGCCAGTAGGGTGGACAGGACCTCCTACGAGCAGTACTTC,CASRVDRTSYEQYF,TRBJ2-7,TRBD1,TRBV19,-
TGTGCCATCAGGAAGGGACAGTCTAGCACAGATACGCAGTATTTT,CAIRKGQSSTDTQYF,TRBJ2-3,TRBD1,TRBV10-3,-
TGCGCCAGCAGCTCGGGACAGCCGCGGCCCGAAAAACTGTTTTTT,CASSSGQPRPEKLFF,TRBJ1-4,TRBD1,TRBV5-1,-
TGTGCCAGCAGCTTAGCGACAGGGGGCGCGCCCGTAGCTTTCTTT,CASSLATGGAPVAFF,TRBJ1-1,TRBD1,TRBV7-9,-
TGTGCCAGCAGCCCCGTGGCGGGGGGGGGCAATCAGCCCCAGCATTTT,CASSPVAGGGNQPQHF,TRBJ1-5,-,TRBV28,-
TGTGCCAGCTCACCCTCCATTCTAGAGACCCAGTACTTC,CASSPSILETQYF,TRBJ2-5,-,TRBV18,-